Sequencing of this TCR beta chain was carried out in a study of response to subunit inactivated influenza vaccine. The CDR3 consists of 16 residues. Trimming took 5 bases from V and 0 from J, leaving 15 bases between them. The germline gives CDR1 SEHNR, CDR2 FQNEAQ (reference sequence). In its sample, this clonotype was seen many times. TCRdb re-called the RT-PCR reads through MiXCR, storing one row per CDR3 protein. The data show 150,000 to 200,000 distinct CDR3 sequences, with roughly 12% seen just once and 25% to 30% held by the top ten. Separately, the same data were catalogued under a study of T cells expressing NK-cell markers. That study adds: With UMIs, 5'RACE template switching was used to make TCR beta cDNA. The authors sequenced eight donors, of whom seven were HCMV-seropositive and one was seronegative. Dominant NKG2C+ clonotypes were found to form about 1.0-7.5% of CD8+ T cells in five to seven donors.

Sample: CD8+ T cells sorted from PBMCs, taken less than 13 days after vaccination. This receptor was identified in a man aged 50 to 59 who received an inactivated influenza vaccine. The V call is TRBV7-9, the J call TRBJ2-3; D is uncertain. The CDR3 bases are TGTGCCAGCAGCACCAGGACCGCCGGAAGCACAGATACGCAGTATTTT. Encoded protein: CASSTRTAGSTDTQYF.